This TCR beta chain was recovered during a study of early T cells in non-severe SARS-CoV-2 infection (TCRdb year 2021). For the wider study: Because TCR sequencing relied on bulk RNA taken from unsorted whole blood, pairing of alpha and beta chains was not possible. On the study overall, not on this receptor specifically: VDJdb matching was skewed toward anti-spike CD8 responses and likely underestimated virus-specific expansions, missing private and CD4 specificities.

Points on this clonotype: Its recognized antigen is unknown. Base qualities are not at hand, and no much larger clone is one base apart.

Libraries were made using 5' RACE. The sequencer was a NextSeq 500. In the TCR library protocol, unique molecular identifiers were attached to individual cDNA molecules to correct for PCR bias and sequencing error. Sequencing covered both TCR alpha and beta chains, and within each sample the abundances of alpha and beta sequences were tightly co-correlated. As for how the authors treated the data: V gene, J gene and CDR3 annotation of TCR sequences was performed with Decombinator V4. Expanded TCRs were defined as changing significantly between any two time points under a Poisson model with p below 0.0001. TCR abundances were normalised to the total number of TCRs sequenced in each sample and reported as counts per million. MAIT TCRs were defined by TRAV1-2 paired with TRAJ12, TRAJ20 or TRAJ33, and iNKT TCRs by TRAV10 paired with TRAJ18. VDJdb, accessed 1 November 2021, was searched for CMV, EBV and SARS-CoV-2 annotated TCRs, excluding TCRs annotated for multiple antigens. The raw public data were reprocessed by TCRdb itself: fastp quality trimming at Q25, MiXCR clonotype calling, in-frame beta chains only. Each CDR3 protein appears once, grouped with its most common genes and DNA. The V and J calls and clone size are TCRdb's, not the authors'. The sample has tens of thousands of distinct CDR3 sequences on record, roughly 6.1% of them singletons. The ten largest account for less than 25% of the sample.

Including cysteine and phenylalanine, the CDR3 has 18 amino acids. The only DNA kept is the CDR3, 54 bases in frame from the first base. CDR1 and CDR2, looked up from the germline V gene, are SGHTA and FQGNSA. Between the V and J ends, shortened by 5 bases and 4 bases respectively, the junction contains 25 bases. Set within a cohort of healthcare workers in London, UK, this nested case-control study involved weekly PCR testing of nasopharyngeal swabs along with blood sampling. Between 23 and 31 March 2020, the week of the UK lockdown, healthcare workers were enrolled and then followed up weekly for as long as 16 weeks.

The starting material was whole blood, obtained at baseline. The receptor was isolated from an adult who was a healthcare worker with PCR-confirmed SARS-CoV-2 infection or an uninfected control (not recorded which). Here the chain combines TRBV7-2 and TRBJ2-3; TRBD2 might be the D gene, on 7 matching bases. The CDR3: CASSHRMGGGRGPDTQYF. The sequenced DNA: TGTGCCAGCAGCCATCGTATGGGAGGGGGAAGGGGCCCAGATACGCAGTATTTT.